The 25 T cell receptor beta chains below come from one sample, sequenced in a study of neoadjuvant anti-PD-1 for oral cavity cancer. The assay was immunoSEQ multiplex PCR, and TCRdb's table has in-frame clones only and misses some. The sample shows tens of thousands of clones, 77% of them seen only once. The time point denotes: after neoadjuvant nivolumab, at surgical resection. Sequences were derived from PBMCs, sampled after nivolumab (anti-PD-1) treatment. The source is a person aged 35-79 years with oral cavity squamous cell carcinoma.

The CDR3 here is CASSLLGGLVDTQYF. CDR3 sequence (DNA): TGTGCCAGTAGTCTTCTCGGGGGGCTGGTAGATACGCAGTATTTT. The chain couples TRBV19 to TRBJ2-3; D is perhaps TRBD2 (7 bases). This CDR3 spans 15 amino acids. Trimming removed 5 bases at V and 5 bases at J, with 17 bases between. CDR1 is LNHDA and CDR2 is SQIVND in the germline V gene (reference sequence).

This chain uses TRBV4-1 with TRBJ1-6; tentative D call: TRBD1 (6 bases). This CDR3 comprises 18 residues. Trimming stripped 5 bases from V and 7 bases from J, with 24 bases between. Germline V gives CDR1 MGHRA, CDR2 YSYEKL. The CDR3 here is CASSYSEGQKILNSPLHF. As DNA, the CDR3 is TGCGCCAGCAGCTACAGCGAGGGACAAAAGATTCTGAATTCACCCCTCCACTTT.

This clone was seen ten or more times. The rearrangement joins TRBV15 to TRBJ1-2; no definite D call. Trimming removed 0 bases from V and 7 bases from J, with 15 bases in between. The CDR3 length is 15 residues. Germline V gene sequence: CDR1 LNHNV, CDR2 YYDKDF (reference sequence). CDR3 region: CATSRDRPATRGYTF. The DNA of the CDR3 is TGTGCCACCAGCAGAGATCGACCCGCTACCCGTGGCTACACCTTC. Full variable domain (rest looked up from reference TRBV15 and TRBJ1-2): DAMVIQNPRYQVTQFGKPVTLSCSQTLNHNVMYWYQQKSSQAPKLLFHYYDKDFNNEADTPDNFQSRRPNTSFCFLDIRSPGLGDTAMYLCATSRDRPATRGYTFGSGTRLTVV.

The V call is TRBV29-1, the J call TRBJ2-1, with 14 nucleotides matching TRBD2. Germline CDR1 SQVTM, CDR2 ANQGSEA. Trimming removed 6 bases from V and 8 bases from J; junction bases left unmatched: 9. CDR3 length equals 15 residues. This CDR3 is CSVKGTSGSLYEQFF. The CDR3 DNA follows: TGCAGCGTAAAAGGGACTAGCGGGAGTCTTTATGAGCAGTTCTTC.

The chain employs TRBV5-1 and TRBJ1-1; 10 bases align to TRBD1. Germline V gene sequence: CDR1 SGHRS, CDR2 YFSETQ. Trimming removed 4 bases from V and 5 bases from J; junction bases left unmatched: 8. CDR3 size: 15 residues. In DNA, the CDR3 is TGCGCCAGCAGCAAAGGAGACAGGGGGCAAACTGAAGCTTTCTTT. This codes for CASSKGDRGQTEAFF.

This clone was observed a handful of times. The V call is TRBV4-2, the J call TRBJ1-5; a weak D match, TRBD1 (6 bases). Germline V gene data show CDR1 as LGHNA and CDR2 as YNFKEQ. The CDR3 runs 15 residues. V dropped 0 bases and J dropped 4 bases, with 10 bases sitting between them. In DNA, the CDR3 is TGTGCCAGCAGCCAAGATGGGGGGGCGAATCAGCCCCAGCATTTT. Translating it yields CASSQDGGANQPQHF.

This chain connects TRBV6-1 to TRBJ2-7; D is ambiguous. The germline V and J ends were trimmed by 4 bases and 5 bases, with 6 bases remaining between them. The germline V gene encodes CDR1 MNHNS and CDR2 SASEGT. This CDR3 spans 11 amino acids. Here the CDR3 reads CASSVNHEQYF. The CDR3 bases are TGTGCCAGCAGTGTGAACCACGAGCAGTACTTC.

V is TRBV12-5 and J is TRBJ1-3; the D is unclear. The CDR3 runs to 16 residues. Trimming took 1 base from V and 4 from J, leaving 14 bases between them. CDR1 LGHNT and CDR2 FRNRAP come from the germline V gene. This CDR3 is CASGLGEGRYGNTIYF. DNA of the CDR3: TGTGCTAGTGGTTTGGGGGAAGGGAGGTACGGAAACACCATATATTTT.

The J gene is TRBJ2-7, the V gene TRBV10-1; D may be TRBD1 (5 bases). Germline V CDR1 and CDR2: WNHNN, SYGVQD (reference sequence). CDR3 size: 13 residues. Trimming took 7 bases from V and 6 from J, leaving 16 bases between them. CDR3 nucleotide sequence: TGCGCCAGCAACTCAGGGTCAGATAGCGAGCAGTACTTC. Protein: CASNSGSDSEQYF.

The chain combines TRBV28 with TRBJ1-2, with 12 nucleotides matching TRBD1. CDR1 and CDR2 (germline): MDHEN, SYDVKM. CDR3 length: 17 residues. V shed 5 bases, J shed 4 bases, and the junction held 11 bases outside the gene matches. The CDR3 DNA follows: TGTGCCAGCAGTCCCACCGGGACAGGGGGCGGGAGCTATGGCTACACCTTC. Translation: CASSPTGTGGGSYGYTF.

This clone occurred a few times. The chain employs TRBV30 and TRBJ1-6; 9 nucleotides agree with TRBD1. This CDR3 has 17 residues. V lost 4 bases and J lost 1; bases outside the gene matches: 8. From germline, CDR1 is GTSNPN and CDR2 SVGIG (reference sequence). CDR3 sequence reads: CAWNVDRGTSYNSPLHF. CDR3 in DNA: TGTGCCTGGAACGTGGACAGGGGTACGTCCTATAATTCACCCCTCCACTTT.

The chain is built from TRBV5-6 and TRBJ1-2; D remains unclear. The ends were cut back, 7 bases at V and 8 bases at J, with 12 bases in the middle. Germline CDR1 is SGHDT and CDR2 is YYEEEE. The CDR3 has 11 residues. For the CDR3, the DNA is TGTGCCAGCGCTAGGATTGACGGCTACACCTTC. This codes for CASARIDGYTF.

This clone was found once. This rearrangement joins TRBV18 to TRBJ2-7, with D possibly matching TRBD1 (5 bases). The CDR3 extends over 14 amino acids. Trimming pared 0 bases from V and 6 bases from J, leaving 12 bases between. The V gene's germline CDR1 is KGHSH and CDR2 LQKENI. The CDR3: CASSPPDQGSEQYF. DNA for the CDR3: TGTGCCAGCTCACCACCGGACCAGGGATCCGAGCAGTACTTC.

The chain is built from TRBV18 and TRBJ2-2; 10 positions agree with TRBD1. There are 15 residues in the CDR3. The junction had 3 bases not matched to a gene; V was cut back by 3 bases and J by 5 bases. The germline gives CDR1 KGHSH, CDR2 LQKENI. CDR3 DNA: TGTGCCAGCTCACCGGGACAGGGGAGAACCGGGGAGCTGTTTTTT. This codes for CASSPGQGRTGELFF.

J is TRBJ1-6 and V is TRBV2, with D possibly matching TRBD1 (6 bases). Germline assignment: CDR1 SNHLY and CDR2 FYNNEI. The V and J ends lost 9 bases and 9 bases respectively, with 21 bases between them. The length of the CDR3 is 15 residues. CDR3 DNA: TGTGCCAGAGGGGGGGGACGGAGGATAATTTCACCCCTCCACTTT. This sequence encodes CARGGGRRIISPLHF.

This clone was counted between two and nine times. CDR3 nucleotide sequence: TGCGCCAGCAGCGTGGACTTGGGTTCACCCCTCCACTTT. Amino acid sequence: CASSVDLGSPLHF. The chain recombines TRBV5-1 with TRBJ1-6; no firm D call. The V gene lost 4 bases and the J gene lost 9 bases, with 11 bases spanning the gap. This CDR3 region has 13 residues. Looked up from germline, CDR1 is SGHRS and CDR2 is YFSETQ.

The genes are TRBV7-2 and TRBJ2-7, with no clear D. This CDR3 spans 14 amino acids. The V end lost 5 bases, the J end lost 1 base, and 12 bases lay between the germline ends. Per germline, CDR1 SGHTA and CDR2 FQGNSA. The CDR3 region is CASSPRSKSYEQYF. The CDR3 nucleotides are TGTGCCAGCAGCCCCCGGTCGAAGTCCTACGAGCAGTACTTC. Based on the CDR3 plus reference TRBV7-2 and TRBJ2-7, the full variable domain is GAGVSQSPSNKVTEKGKDVELRCDPISGHTALYWYRQSLGQGLEFLIYFQGNSAPDKSGLPSDRFSAERTGGSVSTLTIQRTQQEDSAVYLCASSPRSKSYEQYFGPGTRLTVT.

V gene TRBV9 combines with J gene TRBJ2-3, with 8 nucleotides matching TRBD2. Germline V CDR1 and CDR2: SGDLS, YYNGEE. The CDR3 loop spans 15 amino acids. V was pared by 4 bases and J by 1 base, with 5 bases of the junction left unmatched. CDR3 coding DNA: TGTGCCAGCAGCTTTAGCGGGGTCCGCACAGATACGCAGTATTTT. This encodes CASSFSGVRTDTQYF.

The chain employs TRBV18 and TRBJ1-5; TRBD1 matches at 7 bases. Losses at the gene ends were 5 bases for V and 2 bases for J; bases not matched to a gene: 9. Germline CDR1 is KGHSH and CDR2 is LQKENI. The CDR3 is 16 amino acids. Written as DNA, the CDR3 is TGTGCCAGCTCATTAGGACAGGCTGGAGGCAATCAGCCCCAGCATTTT. It yields the protein CASSLGQAGGNQPQHF.

This chain uses TRBV11-2 with TRBJ1-6; perhaps TRBD1 as D (5 bases). The germline gives CDR1 SGHAT, CDR2 FQNNGV. V dropped 4 bases and J dropped 9 bases, with 10 bases sitting between them. This CDR3 spans 13 amino acids. This CDR3 is CASSSRVSSPLHF. The DNA for the CDR3 is TGTGCCAGCAGCTCCAGGGTCAGTTCACCCCTCCACTTT.

The chain uses TRBV6-5 and TRBJ2-3; 7 bases match TRBD2. CDR3 length equals 15 residues. Unmatched junction bases numbered 2, after V lost 1 base and J lost 1 base. Germline V lookup: CDR1 MNHEY, CDR2 SVGAGI. The chain's CDR3 is CASSYLGGGTDTQYF. For the CDR3, the DNA is TGTGCCAGCAGTTACTTGGGGGGGGGCACAGATACGCAGTATTTT.

The rearrangement joins TRBV18 to TRBJ1-2; the D gene is possibly TRBD1 (5 bases). The ends were cut back, 6 bases at V and 5 bases at J, with 16 bases in the middle. The length of the CDR3 is 14 residues. Germline loops: CDR1 KGHSH, CDR2 LQKENI. The CDR3 reads CASSPTGRQYGYTF. The CDR3 DNA follows: TGTGCCAGCTCGCCTACGGGACGCCAATATGGCTACACCTTC. Full variable domain (missing parts from reference TRBV18 and TRBJ1-2): NAGVMQNPRHLVRRRGQEARLRCSPMKGHSHVYWYRQLPEEGLKFMVYLQKENIIDESGMPKERFSAEFPKEGPSILRIQQVVRGDSAAYFCASSPTGRQYGYTFGSGTRLTVV.

V usage is TRBV9 and J usage is TRBJ2-5; no clear D gene. The CDR3 has 13 amino acids. In germline, CDR1 is SGDLS, CDR2 YYNGEE. V was pared by 1 base and J by 4 bases, with 8 bases between. The CDR3 coding sequence is TGTGCCAGCAGCGTATCAACAGTAGAGACCCAGTACTTC. This encodes CASSVSTVETQYF.

This clone was counted between two and nine times. V usage is TRBV19 and J usage is TRBJ1-1; D is unresolved. V was shortened by 4 bases and J by 6 bases, with 9 bases between the two germline ends. In germline, CDR1 is LNHDA, CDR2 SQIVND (reference sequence). This CDR3 is built from 12 residues. The CDR3 spells CASSRGSSEAFF. CDR3 coding DNA: TGTGCCAGTAGTAGAGGGAGTTCTGAAGCTTTCTTT.

The chain carries TRBV5-1 and TRBJ1-1; 9 bases match TRBD1. V shed 5 bases and J 1 base; nucleotides not matched to a gene: 12. Germline V gene sequence: CDR1 SGHRS, CDR2 YFSETQ. CDR3 length equals 17 residues. The DNA for the CDR3 is TGCGCCAGCAGGCTCACTGGGACAGGGCGGGGGAACACTGAAGCTTTCTTT. Translated: CASRLTGTGRGNTEAFF. Looking up the rest from reference TRBV5-1 and TRBJ1-1 gives the full variable domain: KAGVTQTPRYLIKTRGQQVTLSCSPISGHRSVSWYQQTPGQGLQFLFEYFSETQRNKGNFPGRFSGRQFSNSRSEMNVSTLELGDSALYLCASRLTGTGRGNTEAFFGQGTRLTVV.